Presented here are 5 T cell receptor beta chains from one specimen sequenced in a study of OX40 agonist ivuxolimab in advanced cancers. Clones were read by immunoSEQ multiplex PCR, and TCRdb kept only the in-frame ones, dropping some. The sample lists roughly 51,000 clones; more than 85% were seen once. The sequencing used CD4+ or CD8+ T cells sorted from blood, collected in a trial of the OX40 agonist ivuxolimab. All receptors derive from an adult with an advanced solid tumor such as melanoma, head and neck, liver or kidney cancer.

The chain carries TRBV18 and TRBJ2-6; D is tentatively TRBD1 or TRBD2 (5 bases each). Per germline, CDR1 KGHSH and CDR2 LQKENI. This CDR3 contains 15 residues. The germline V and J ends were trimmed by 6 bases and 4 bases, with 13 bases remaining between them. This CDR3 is CASSRGTGGANVLTF. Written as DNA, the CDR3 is TGTGCCAGCTCCCGTGGGACGGGAGGGGCCAACGTCCTGACTTTC.

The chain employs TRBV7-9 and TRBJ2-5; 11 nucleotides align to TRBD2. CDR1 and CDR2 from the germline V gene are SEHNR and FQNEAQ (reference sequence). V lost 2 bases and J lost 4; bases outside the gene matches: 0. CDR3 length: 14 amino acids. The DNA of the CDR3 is TGTGCCAGCAGCTTAACTAGCGGGAGAGAGACCCAGTACTTC. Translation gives CASSLTSGRETQYF.

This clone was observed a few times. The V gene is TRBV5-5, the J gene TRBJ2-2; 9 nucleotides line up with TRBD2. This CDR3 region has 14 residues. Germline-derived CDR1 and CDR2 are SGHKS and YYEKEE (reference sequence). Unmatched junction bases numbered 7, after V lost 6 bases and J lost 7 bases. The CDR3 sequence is CASIKREAVGELFF. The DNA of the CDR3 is TGTGCCAGCATCAAGCGGGAGGCGGTCGGGGAGCTGTTTTTT.

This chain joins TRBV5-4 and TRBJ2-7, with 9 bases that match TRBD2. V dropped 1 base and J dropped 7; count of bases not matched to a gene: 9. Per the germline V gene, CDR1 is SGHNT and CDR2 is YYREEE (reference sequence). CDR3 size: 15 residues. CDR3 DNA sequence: TGTGCCAGCAGCTTGAGGCTAGCGGGGCGCGGGGAGCAGTACTTC. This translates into CASSLRLAGRGEQYF.

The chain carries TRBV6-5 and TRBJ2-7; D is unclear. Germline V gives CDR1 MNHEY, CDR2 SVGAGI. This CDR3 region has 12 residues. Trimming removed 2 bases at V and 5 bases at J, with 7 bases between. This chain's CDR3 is CASSYKGDEQYF. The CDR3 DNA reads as TGTGCCAGCAGTTACAAGGGCGACGAGCAGTACTTC.